Sequencing of this T cell receptor (beta chain) was carried out in a study of PD-L1 blockade in urothelial cancer. Study in general: Patients went on atezolizumab in about 2014, receiving 1,200 mg intravenously every 3 weeks. Blood was tested 3 weeks (second dose) and 6 weeks into treatment. Reported median T cell count for blood samples was some 140,000.

Time point here: pretreatment peripheral blood. Pretreatment sampling and on-treatment sampling together yielded between 1 and 8 samples for each patient. Assay: immunoSEQ multiplex PCR; the TCRdb copy retains only in-frame clones and omits some. Altogether over 75,000 clones are present, over 75% being singletons, with the ten largest covering roughly 14%. The sequencing here drew on PBMCs, taken around atezolizumab (anti-PD-L1) treatment. The sequence was obtained from a man aged 55 to 70 with urothelial cancer.

This CDR3 reads CASSERQGAAEAFF. As DNA, the CDR3 is TGCGCCAGCAGTGAGAGACAGGGGGCAGCTGAAGCTTTCTTT. V and J are TRBV10-1 and TRBJ1-1; TRBD1 matches 10 bases. Unmatched junction bases numbered 3, after V lost 2 bases and J lost 6 bases. CDR1 is WNHNN and CDR2 is SYGVQD in the germline V gene (reference sequence). This CDR3 region has 14 residues.